A selection of T cell receptor beta chains follows, all from one sample in a study of T-cell reconstitution after alpha-beta-depleted transplantation in children. Via MiXCR, TCRdb re-called the PCR reads, giving one row per CDR3 protein. The table includes approximately 400,000 distinct CDR3 sequences, approximately 11% detected once. The material was PBMCs from the stem cell graft donor, obtained from the stem cell graft. The receptors here all came from a human donor who donated a stem cell graft to a child with acute myeloid leukemia. Both conserved end residues are part of each CDR3. D genes are given only for firm matches. Some rows have no size entry. The others give once, few or many, or a class for an expanded clone.

CDR3aa: CASQPGGDSPLHF; CDR3nt: TGTGCCAGCCAGCCAGGGGGAGATTCACCCCTCCACTTT; v_gene: TRBV12-3/TRBV12-4; j_gene: TRBJ1-6; len: 13; abundance: many; d_gene: TRBD1
CDR3aa: CASSLGHKETQYF; CDR3nt: TGTGCCAGCAGCTTAGGACATAAAGAGACCCAGTACTTC; v_gene: TRBV7-8; j_gene: TRBJ2-5; len: 13; abundance: few; d_gene: -
CDR3aa: CASSLSAGGPYNEQFF; CDR3nt: TGTGCCAGCAGCTTATCGGCGGGAGGCCCCTACAATGAGCAGTTCTTC; v_gene: TRBV7-2; j_gene: TRBJ2-1; len: 16; abundance: many; d_gene: TRBD2
CDR3aa: CSAPDREETQYF; CDR3nt: TGCAGTGCCCCCGACAGGGAAGAGACCCAGTACTTC; v_gene: TRBV20-1; j_gene: TRBJ2-5; len: 12; abundance: many; d_gene: TRBD1
CDR3aa: CAISPSGGSGSGNTIYF; CDR3nt: TGTGCCATCAGTCCCTCGGGGGGGTCGGGGTCTGGAAACACCATATATTTT; v_gene: TRBV10-3; j_gene: TRBJ1-3; len: 17; abundance: few; d_gene: -
CDR3aa: CASSYSGRGEQFF; CDR3nt: TGTGCCAGCAGTTACTCGGGGAGGGGTGAGCAGTTCTTC; v_gene: TRBV6-5; j_gene: TRBJ2-1; len: 13; abundance: few; d_gene: TRBD2
CDR3aa: CASSYSGGELFF; CDR3nt: TGTGCCAGCAGTTACTCTGGCGGGGAGCTGTTTTTT; v_gene: TRBV6-2/TRBV6-3; j_gene: TRBJ2-2; len: 12; abundance: few; d_gene: -
CDR3aa: CASSKNNGETQYF; CDR3nt: TGTGCCAGCAGTAAAAACAATGGTGAGACCCAGTACTTC; v_gene: TRBV12-3/TRBV12-4; j_gene: TRBJ2-5; len: 13; abundance: few; d_gene: -
CDR3aa: CASSAQGGGQPQHF; CDR3nt: TGTGCCAGCAGCGCTCAGGGGGGTGGTCAGCCCCAGCATTTT; v_gene: TRBV7-9; j_gene: TRBJ1-5; len: 14; abundance: few; d_gene: TRBD1
CDR3aa: CASSRPGGLQETQYF; CDR3nt: TGTGCCAGCAGTCGCCCTGGGGGGCTCCAAGAGACCCAGTACTTC; v_gene: TRBV6-1; j_gene: TRBJ2-5; len: 15; abundance: few; d_gene: -
CDR3aa: CASSQDWGGPNIQYF; CDR3nt: TGCGCCAGCAGCCAAGATTGGGGGGGGCCAAACATTCAGTACTTC; v_gene: TRBV4-1; j_gene: TRBJ2-4; len: 15; abundance: few; d_gene: -
CDR3aa: CASSPSDRSSGDGYTF; CDR3nt: TGTGCCAGCAGCCCGAGCGACAGGAGTAGTGGGGATGGCTACACCTTC; v_gene: TRBV3-1; j_gene: TRBJ1-2; len: 16; abundance: -; d_gene: -
CDR3aa: CASSFLDRSSDF; CDR3nt: TGTGCCAGCAGCTTCCTCGATCGGTCCAGTGACTTC; v_gene: TRBV5-6; j_gene: TRBJ2-7; len: 12; abundance: many; d_gene: -
CDR3aa: CASSSGQGTEAFF; CDR3nt: TGTGCCAGCAGCTCTGGACAGGGGACTGAAGCTTTCTTT; v_gene: TRBV7-9; j_gene: TRBJ1-1; len: 13; abundance: -; d_gene: TRBD1
CDR3aa: CASSPQQRLGGETQYF; CDR3nt: TGCGCCAGCAGCCCCCAACAGAGGTTGGGGGGAGAGACCCAGTACTTC; v_gene: TRBV5-1; j_gene: TRBJ2-5; len: 16; abundance: -; d_gene: -
CDR3aa: CASSSQIYEQYF; CDR3nt: TGTGCCAGCAGCTCACAGATCTACGAGCAGTACTTC; v_gene: TRBV7-9; j_gene: TRBJ2-7; len: 12; abundance: few; d_gene: -
CDR3aa: CASSLDGTSHNEQFF; CDR3nt: TGTGCCAGCAGCTTAGACGGGACTAGCCACAATGAGCAGTTCTTC; v_gene: TRBV11-3; j_gene: TRBJ2-1; len: 15; abundance: few; d_gene: TRBD2
CDR3aa: CASSLEGVHEQFF; CDR3nt: TGTGCCAGCAGCTTAGAGGGTGTTCATGAGCAGTTCTTC; v_gene: TRBV7-8; j_gene: TRBJ2-1; len: 13; abundance: many; d_gene: -
CDR3aa: CASIKGAGWSNQPQHF; CDR3nt: TGTGCCAGCATTAAGGGGGCAGGCTGGAGCAATCAGCCCCAGCATTTT; v_gene: TRBV6-5; j_gene: TRBJ1-5; len: 16; abundance: -; d_gene: TRBD1
CDR3aa: CASSLIQLANYGYTF; CDR3nt: TGTGCCAGCAGTTTGATACAACTAGCTAACTATGGCTACACCTTC; v_gene: TRBV12-3/TRBV12-4; j_gene: TRBJ1-2; len: 15; abundance: -; d_gene: -
CDR3aa: CSAPGNEGGPVKLFF; CDR3nt: TGCAGCGCGCCCGGGAACGAGGGGGGCCCGGTAAAACTGTTTTTT; v_gene: TRBV29-1; j_gene: TRBJ1-4; len: 15; abundance: -; d_gene: -
CDR3aa: CSATSGGAPLYNEQFF; CDR3nt: TGCAGTGCTACCAGCGGGGGGGCCCCACTCTACAATGAGCAGTTCTTC; v_gene: TRBV20-1; j_gene: TRBJ2-1; len: 16; abundance: few; d_gene: TRBD2
CDR3aa: CAISEPTSGSVMETQYF; CDR3nt: TGTGCCATCAGTGAGCCGACTAGCGGGAGCGTTATGGAGACCCAGTACTTC; v_gene: TRBV10-3; j_gene: TRBJ2-5; len: 17; abundance: -; d_gene: TRBD2
CDR3aa: CSATSYRAGSGNTIYF; CDR3nt: TGCAGTGCTACCTCATACAGGGCGGGCTCTGGAAACACCATATATTTT; v_gene: TRBV20-1; j_gene: TRBJ1-3; len: 16; abundance: once; d_gene: -
CDR3aa: CASSNPGTAPSKGANVLTF; CDR3nt: TGTGCCAGCAGTAACCCCGGGACAGCACCTTCCAAAGGGGCCAACGTCCTGACTTTC; v_gene: TRBV12-3/TRBV12-4; j_gene: TRBJ2-6; len: 19; abundance: -; d_gene: TRBD1
CDR3aa: CASIAPPGQGETPYEQYF; CDR3nt: TGTGCCAGCATAGCTCCTCCGGGACAGGGGGAGACCCCCTACGAGCAGTACTTC; v_gene: TRBV6-2/TRBV6-3; j_gene: TRBJ2-7; len: 18; abundance: many; d_gene: TRBD1
CDR3aa: CASTGTDKNIQYF; CDR3nt: TGTGCCAGCACGGGGACGGACAAAAACATTCAGTACTTC; v_gene: TRBV6-1; j_gene: TRBJ2-4; len: 13; abundance: few; d_gene: -
CDR3aa: CASSEWDPSSYNEQFF; CDR3nt: TGTGCCAGCAGTGAATGGGACCCGAGCTCCTACAATGAGCAGTTCTTC; v_gene: TRBV25-1; j_gene: TRBJ2-1; len: 16; abundance: -; d_gene: -
CDR3aa: CASSLYFTSGVYEQFF; CDR3nt: TGTGCCAGCAGCTTGTATTTTACTAGCGGGGTCTATGAGCAGTTCTTC; v_gene: TRBV5-6; j_gene: TRBJ2-1; len: 16; abundance: -; d_gene: TRBD2
CDR3aa: CASSLSSYPGANVLTF; CDR3nt: TGTGCCAGCAGTTTATCTTCGTATCCTGGGGCCAACGTCCTGACTTTC; v_gene: TRBV27; j_gene: TRBJ2-6; len: 16; abundance: -; d_gene: -
CDR3aa: CASSRGKAGAANSPLHF; CDR3nt: TGTGCCAGCAGCCGGGGAAAGGCGGGGGCGGCTAATTCACCCCTCCACTTT; v_gene: TRBV6-1; j_gene: TRBJ1-6; len: 17; abundance: few; d_gene: -
CDR3aa: CSASGKSYNEQFF; CDR3nt: TGCAGTGCTAGTGGGAAGTCCTACAATGAGCAGTTCTTC; v_gene: TRBV20-1; j_gene: TRBJ2-1; len: 13; abundance: -; d_gene: -
CDR3aa: CASSRQGINQPQHF; CDR3nt: TGTGCCAGCAGTCGACAGGGGATTAATCAGCCCCAGCATTTT; v_gene: TRBV6-1; j_gene: TRBJ1-5; len: 14; abundance: few; d_gene: TRBD1
CDR3aa: CASSLELAEQETQYF; CDR3nt: TGTGCCAGCAGCTTAGAACTAGCGGAACAAGAGACCCAGTACTTC; v_gene: TRBV13; j_gene: TRBJ2-5; len: 15; abundance: many; d_gene: TRBD2
CDR3aa: CASSLAHKETQYF; CDR3nt: TGTGCCAGCAGCTTAGCGCACAAAGAGACCCAGTACTTC; v_gene: TRBV7-2; j_gene: TRBJ2-5; len: 13; abundance: few; d_gene: -
CDR3aa: CASTARTGELFF; CDR3nt: TGTGCCAGCACGGCGAGGACCGGGGAGCTGTTTTTT; v_gene: TRBV12-3/TRBV12-4; j_gene: TRBJ2-2; len: 12; abundance: few; d_gene: -
CDR3aa: CASSPPGRSNQPQHF; CDR3nt: TGTGCCAGCAGCCCGCCGGGACGGAGCAATCAGCCCCAGCATTTT; v_gene: TRBV12-3/TRBV12-4; j_gene: TRBJ1-5; len: 15; abundance: many; d_gene: -
CDR3aa: CATSRAATGSNYGYTF; CDR3nt: TGTGCCACCAGCAGAGCTGCGACAGGGTCTAACTATGGCTACACCTTC; v_gene: TRBV15; j_gene: TRBJ1-2; len: 16; abundance: -; d_gene: TRBD1
CDR3aa: CAWSTGSETQYF; CDR3nt: TGTGCCTGGAGTACAGGGTCGGAGACCCAGTACTTC; v_gene: TRBV30; j_gene: TRBJ2-5; len: 12; abundance: many; d_gene: -
CDR3aa: CSVERFGVSSYNEQFF; CDR3nt: TGCAGCGTTGAAAGATTCGGAGTGAGCTCCTACAATGAGCAGTTCTTC; v_gene: TRBV29-1; j_gene: TRBJ2-1; len: 16; abundance: many; d_gene: -
CDR3aa: CASRPDRTLTGELFF; CDR3nt: TGTGCCAGCAGACCCGACAGGACCCTCACCGGGGAGCTGTTTTTT; v_gene: TRBV6-2/TRBV6-3; j_gene: TRBJ2-2; len: 15; abundance: few; d_gene: -
CDR3aa: CAISRIGHDEQFF; CDR3nt: TGTGCCATCAGCAGAATCGGACATGATGAGCAGTTCTTC; v_gene: TRBV10-3; j_gene: TRBJ2-1; len: 13; abundance: -; d_gene: -
CDR3aa: CSAETGQGNQPQHF; CDR3nt: TGCAGTGCTGAAACAGGACAGGGCAATCAGCCCCAGCATTTT; v_gene: TRBV20-1; j_gene: TRBJ1-5; len: 14; abundance: -; d_gene: TRBD1
CDR3aa: CASSAELAPDNEQFF; CDR3nt: TGTGCTAGCAGCGCGGAGCTAGCTCCGGATAATGAGCAGTTCTTC; v_gene: TRBV7-7; j_gene: TRBJ2-1; len: 15; abundance: few; d_gene: -
CDR3aa: CASSSTGIWGEQFF; CDR3nt: TGTGCCAGCAGTTCCACGGGGATTTGGGGGGAGCAGTTCTTC; v_gene: TRBV6-5; j_gene: TRBJ2-1; len: 14; abundance: many; d_gene: -
CDR3aa: CASSLDWSGGTDTQYF; CDR3nt: TGTGCCAGCAGCTTAGACTGGAGCGGGGGGACCGATACGCAGTATTTT; v_gene: TRBV7-2; j_gene: TRBJ2-3; len: 16; abundance: many; d_gene: TRBD2
CDR3aa: CASSWTSGSADTQYF; CDR3nt: TGCGCCAGCAGCTGGACTAGCGGGAGTGCAGATACGCAGTATTTT; v_gene: TRBV5-1; j_gene: TRBJ2-3; len: 15; abundance: few; d_gene: TRBD2
CDR3aa: CASSFRPLGSEQFF; CDR3nt: TGTGCCAGCAGCTTTCGACCTCTCGGGAGTGAGCAGTTCTTC; v_gene: TRBV5-5; j_gene: TRBJ2-1; len: 14; abundance: -; d_gene: -
CDR3aa: CASSQKKGSMNTEAFF; CDR3nt: TGCGCCAGCAGCCAAAAGAAAGGCAGCATGAACACTGAAGCTTTCTTT; v_gene: TRBV4-1; j_gene: TRBJ1-1; len: 16; abundance: -; d_gene: -